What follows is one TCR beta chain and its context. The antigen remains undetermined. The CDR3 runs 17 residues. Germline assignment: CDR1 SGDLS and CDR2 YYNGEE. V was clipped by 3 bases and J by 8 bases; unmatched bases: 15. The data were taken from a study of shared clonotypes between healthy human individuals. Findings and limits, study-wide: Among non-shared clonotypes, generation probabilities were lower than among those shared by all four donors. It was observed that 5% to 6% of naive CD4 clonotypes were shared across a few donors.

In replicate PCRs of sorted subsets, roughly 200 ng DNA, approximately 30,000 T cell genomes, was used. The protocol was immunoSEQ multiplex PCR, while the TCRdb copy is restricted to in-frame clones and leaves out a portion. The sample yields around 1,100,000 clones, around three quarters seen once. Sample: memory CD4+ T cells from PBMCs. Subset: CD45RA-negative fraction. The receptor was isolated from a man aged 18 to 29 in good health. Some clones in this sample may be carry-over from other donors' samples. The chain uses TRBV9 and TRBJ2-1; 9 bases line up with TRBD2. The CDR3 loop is CASSGPNLREGRDEQFF. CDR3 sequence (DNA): TGTGCCAGCAGCGGACCCAATCTGCGGGAGGGCCGGGATGAGCAGTTCTTC.